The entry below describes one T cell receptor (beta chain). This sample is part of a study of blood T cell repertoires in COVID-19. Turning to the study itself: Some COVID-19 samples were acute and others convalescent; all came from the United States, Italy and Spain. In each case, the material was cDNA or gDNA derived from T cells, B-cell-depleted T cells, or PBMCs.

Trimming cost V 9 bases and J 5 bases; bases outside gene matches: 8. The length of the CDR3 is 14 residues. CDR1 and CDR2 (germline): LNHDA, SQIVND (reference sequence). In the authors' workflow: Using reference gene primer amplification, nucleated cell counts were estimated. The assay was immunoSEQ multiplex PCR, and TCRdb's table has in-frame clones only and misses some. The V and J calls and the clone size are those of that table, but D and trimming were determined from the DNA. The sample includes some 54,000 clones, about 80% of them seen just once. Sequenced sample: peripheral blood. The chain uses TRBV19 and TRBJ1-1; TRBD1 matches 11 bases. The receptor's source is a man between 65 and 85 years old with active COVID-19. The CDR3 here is CASRSGTGGTEAFF. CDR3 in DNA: TGTGCCAGCCGGTCCGGGACAGGGGGGACTGAAGCTTTCTTT.